The 30 T cell receptor beta chains in this list originate from one sample, sequenced in a study of shared clonotypes between healthy human individuals. Using immunoSEQ multiplex PCR, the repertoire was profiled, and TCRdb retains in-frame clones only, with some absent. Among 2 million to 2.5 million clones listed, approximately 94% were seen once. The sequenced sample was naive CD4+ T cells sorted from blood. Subset denoted: CD45RA+ positively selected. These receptors all stem from a man aged 18 to 30 in good health.

The chain carries TRBV6-5 and TRBJ1-2, with 10 positions matching TRBD1. The ends lost 2 bases at V and 6 bases at J; junction bases unmatched: 3. The CDR3 runs to 14 residues. Germline CDR1 and CDR2: MNHEY and SVGAGI. The CDR3 loop reads CASSYRTGGNGYTF. The CDR3 DNA follows: TGTGCCAGCAGTTACAGGACAGGGGGGAATGGCTACACCTTC.

In nucleotides, the CDR3 is TGTGCCAGCAGCCCCGGGCGGGTCGGAGGCTCACCCCTCCACTTT. It specifies CASSPGRVGGSPLHF. The rearrangement joins TRBV7-2 to TRBJ1-6; no definite D call. Germline lookup yields CDR1 SGHTA and CDR2 FQGNSA. CDR3 length: 15 amino acids. V was pared by 5 bases and J by 10 bases, with 18 bases between. Based on the CDR3 plus reference TRBV7-2 and TRBJ1-6, the full variable domain is GAGVSQSPSNKVTEKGKDVELRCDPISGHTALYWYRQSLGQGLEFLIYFQGNSAPDKSGLPSDRFSAERTGGSVSTLTIQRTQQEDSAVYLCASSPGRVGGSPLHFGNGTRLTVT.

This chain uses TRBV18 with TRBJ2-3; D gene unclear. Trimming removed 4 bases from V and 10 bases from J, with 12 bases in between. CDR3 size: 12 residues. Germline CDR1 is KGHSH and CDR2 is LQKENI. CDR3 loop: CASSLLGTAQYF. DNA of the CDR3: TGTGCCAGCTCACTTCTCGGAACCGCGCAGTATTTT.

A note on this clone: Other DNA sequences in the same sample also yield this CDR3. This chain connects TRBV7-2 to TRBJ1-2; D gene uncertain. The CDR3 is made up of 12 amino acids. Germline CDR1 and CDR2: SGHTA and FQGNSA. Trimming left V 4 bases short and J 5 bases short, with 8 bases between. This CDR3 is CASSSTVYGYTF. CDR3 bases: TGTGCCAGCAGCTCTACAGTTTATGGCTACACCTTC.

This clone was detected once. The chain employs TRBV7-9 and TRBJ2-1; unclear D gene. The germline V and J ends were trimmed by 2 bases and 6 bases, with 5 bases remaining between them. The CDR3 is 12 amino acids. Germline loops: CDR1 SEHNR, CDR2 FQNEAQ (reference sequence). As DNA, the CDR3 is TGTGCCAGCAGCTTAAATGTCAATGAGCAGTTCTTC. This gives the protein CASSLNVNEQFF. Supplemented by reference TRBV7-9 and TRBJ2-1, the full variable domain reads DTGVSQNPRHKITKRGQNVTFRCDPISEHNRLYWYRQTLGQGPEFLTYFQNEAQLEKSRLLSDRFSAERPKGSFSTLEIQRTEQGDSAMYLCASSLNVNEQFFGPGTRLTVL.

The chain is built from TRBV12-5 and TRBJ2-5, with 13 bases that match TRBD2. The junction had 6 bases not matched to a gene; V was cut back by 6 bases and J by 2 bases. Germline V gives CDR1 LGHNT, CDR2 FRNRAP. CDR3 length: 16 amino acids. In DNA, the CDR3 is TGTGCTAGTGGCGGGCCGGGACTAGCGGGACAAGAGACCCAGTACTTC. As protein: CASGGPGLAGQETQYF.

J is TRBJ1-1 and V is TRBV6-5; 8 nucleotides align to TRBD1. The CDR3 is made up of 13 amino acids. V shed 6 bases, J shed 5 bases, and the junction held 5 bases outside the gene matches. Germline loops: CDR1 MNHEY, CDR2 SVGAGI. The CDR3 DNA follows: TGTGCCAGCAGGCGACAGGGGTGGACTGAAGCTTTCTTT. This translates into CASRRQGWTEAFF.

This clone has only a few counts. V usage is TRBV10-3 and J usage is TRBJ2-5, with D possibly matching TRBD1 (6 bases). The CDR3 is 13 amino acids. V gave up 10 bases and J gave up 4 bases, with 16 bases separating them. Germline lookup yields CDR1 ENHRY and CDR2 SYGVKD. The CDR3: CATLKIGGETQYF. CDR3 sequence (DNA): TGTGCCACCCTAAAGATAGGGGGAGAGACCCAGTACTTC.

Comments on this clone: Other DNA sequences in this specimen translate into the identical CDR3. The gene calls are TRBV4-1 and TRBJ2-1, with D possibly TRBD1 on 6 matching bases. The germline gives CDR1 MGHRA, CDR2 YSYEKL. Deletions cut 1 base from V and 3 bases from J, with 13 bases between. There are 16 residues in the CDR3. CDR3 loop: CASSQVGRGGYNEQFF. DNA for the CDR3: TGCGCCAGCAGCCAAGTAGGCAGGGGCGGCTACAATGAGCAGTTCTTC.

The sample holds a few counts of this clone. Within the sample, other DNA sequences also encode this same CDR3. This rearrangement joins TRBV5-1 to TRBJ2-7; D not certain. The germline V gene has CDR1 SGHRS and CDR2 YFSETQ. The CDR3 extends over 11 amino acids. Between the trimmed V and J ends, which lost 0 bases and 5 bases, there was a span of 3 bases. The CDR3 region has the DNA TGCGCCAGCAGCTTGGGTCACGAGCAGTACTTC. Its translation is CASSLGHEQYF.

The gene calls are TRBV11-2 and TRBJ2-3, with a possible D match to TRBD2 (6 bases). V was clipped by 4 bases and J by 8 bases, with 16 bases between them. The germline CDR1 and CDR2 sequences are SGHAT and FQNNGV. The CDR3 loop spans 14 amino acids. DNA for the CDR3: TGTGCCAGCAGCTATGGGGGGAGCGACGGTACGCAGTATTTT. Amino acid sequence: CASSYGGSDGTQYF. The full variable domain, in which reference TRBV11-2 and TRBJ2-3 provide the parts outside the CDR3, is EAGVAQSPRYKIIEKRQSVAFWCNPISGHATLYWYQQILGQGPKLLIQFQNNGVVDDSQLPKDRFSAERLKGVDSTLKIQPAKLEDSAVYLCASSYGGSDGTQYFGPGTRLTVL.

This clone occurred once. The chain recombines TRBV5-8 with TRBJ2-3, with unresolved D. The CDR3 is 12 residues long. V was trimmed by 3 bases and J by 4 bases, leaving 6 bases between them. Germline V gene data show CDR1 as SGHTS and CDR2 as YDEGEE. In DNA form, the CDR3 reads TGTGCCAGCAGCTCCCGGGCAGATACGCAGTATTTT. It yields the protein CASSSRADTQYF.

This rearrangement joins TRBV19 to TRBJ2-2, with 7 positions matching TRBD2. The CDR3 is made up of 16 amino acids. J gave up 4 bases and V 6 bases, and 11 bases lay outside the gene matches. Germline CDR1 is LNHDA and CDR2 is SQIVND (reference sequence). CDR3 region: CASRFSGQLSTGELFF. The CDR3 bases are TGTGCCAGTAGGTTTAGCGGGCAGTTAAGCACCGGGGAGCTGTTTTTT.

The chain joins TRBV6-1 to TRBJ2-1, with 7 bases aligning to TRBD2. The V segment lost 0 bases and the J segment 10 bases; nucleotides outside the gene matches: 6. Germline-derived CDR1 and CDR2 are MNHNS and SASEGT. This CDR3 has 14 residues. CDR3 in amino acids: CASSEAGGRGEQFF. The DNA of the CDR3 is TGTGCCAGCAGTGAAGCCGGCGGGAGAGGAGAGCAGTTCTTC.

This chain links TRBV28 with TRBJ1-2; D not certain. The V end was cut by 5 bases, the J end by 4 bases, with 11 bases between. The germline gives CDR1 MDHEN, CDR2 SYDVKM. The CDR3 is made up of 13 amino acids. CDR3 residues: CASSIAKGYGYTF. The CDR3, as DNA: TGTGCCAGCAGTATAGCGAAAGGCTATGGCTACACCTTC.

The chain uses TRBV6-5 and TRBJ2-1; 10 bases are a match to TRBD2. CDR1 is MNHEY and CDR2 is SVGAGI in the germline V gene. Trimming at V came to 6 bases and at J to 3 bases, leaving 5 bases not matched to a gene. The CDR3 runs to 15 residues. CDR3 coding DNA: TGTGCCAGCAGAAAACTAGCGGGATTCTACAATGAGCAGTTCTTC. This sequence encodes CASRKLAGFYNEQFF.

The chain recombines TRBV27 with TRBJ2-7, with D possibly matching TRBD1 (8 bases). In germline, CDR1 is MNHEY, CDR2 SMNVEV (reference sequence). The V and J ends lost 6 bases and 5 bases respectively, with 20 bases between them. The CDR3 consists of 15 residues. CDR3 sequence (DNA): TGTGCCAGCAGCCATCAGACAGGGGAGGGCAACGAGCAGTACTTC. Encoded protein: CASSHQTGEGNEQYF.

The gene calls are TRBV10-3 and TRBJ2-1; 7 bases line up with TRBD1. This CDR3 spans 15 amino acids. Germline V gene lookup returns CDR1 ENHRY and CDR2 SYGVKD. Trimming at V came to 2 bases and at J to 4 bases, leaving 5 bases not matched to a gene. The CDR3 reads CAISEAGQAYNEQFF. CDR3 coding DNA: TGTGCCATCAGTGAGGCCGGACAGGCTTACAATGAGCAGTTCTTC.

The chain links TRBV28 to TRBJ1-4; possible D gene TRBD1, 6 bases. The CDR3 totals 14 residues. Per the germline V gene, CDR1 is MDHEN and CDR2 is SYDVKM. Trimming removed 8 bases from V and 5 bases from J, with 15 bases in between. CDR3 residues: CASRPGQANEKLFF. CDR3 nucleotide sequence: TGTGCCAGCCGACCGGGACAAGCAAATGAAAAACTGTTTTTT.

The chain is built from TRBV6-5 and TRBJ1-2; D gene uncertain. V was clipped by 6 bases and J by 7 bases, with 18 bases between them. The V gene's germline CDR1 is MNHEY and CDR2 SVGAGI. This CDR3 contains 14 residues. The CDR3: CASSRGREGSGYTF. The DNA for the CDR3 is TGTGCCAGCAGCCGCGGTAGGGAGGGCTCTGGCTACACCTTC.

The chain is built from TRBV7-6 and TRBJ2-7; unclear D gene. Looked up from germline, CDR1 is SGHVS and CDR2 is FNYEAQ. V lost 2 bases and J 0 bases, leaving 20 bases between the germline ends. CDR3 length equals 18 residues. CDR3 in DNA: TGTGCCAGCAGCTTACAAAGCTCAGGCTCATTAAGCTCCTACGAGCAGTACTTC. Its protein is CASSLQSSGSLSSYEQYF.

The rearrangement joins TRBV6-1 to TRBJ2-5; the D call may be TRBD1 or TRBD2 (6 bases each). The ends were cut back, 6 bases at V and 1 base at J, with 9 bases in the middle. Germline V gives CDR1 MNHNS, CDR2 SASEGT. CDR3 length: 13 residues. CDR3 DNA sequence: TGTGCCAGCAGGAGGGGGGTCCAAGAGACCCAGTACTTC. Protein product: CASRRGVQETQYF.

This clone has a single count. The rearrangement uses TRBV7-9 and TRBJ2-1, with 10 bases lining up with TRBD2. Trimming at V came to 4 bases and at J to 5 bases, leaving 8 bases not matched to a gene. The germline gives CDR1 SEHNR, CDR2 FQNEAQ (reference sequence). The CDR3 length is 16 residues. The CDR3, as DNA: TGTGCCAGCAGCTCTCCGAGCGGGGGGGCTCACAATGAGCAGTTCTTC. Residues: CASSSPSGGAHNEQFF.

The rearrangement joins TRBV2 to TRBJ2-7, with D possibly matching TRBD2 (5 bases). The CDR3 length is 12 residues. Trimming took 6 bases from V and 6 from J, leaving 12 bases between them. Germline V gene data show CDR1 as SNHLY and CDR2 as FYNNEI. The CDR3 here is CASSMGVSEQYF. In nucleotides, the CDR3 is TGTGCCAGCAGCATGGGAGTTTCCGAGCAGTACTTC.

This chain connects TRBV7-2 to TRBJ2-7; D unresolved. V was trimmed by 6 bases and J by 7 bases, leaving 16 bases between them. This CDR3 comprises 13 residues. Per the germline V gene, CDR1 is SGHTA and CDR2 is FQGNSA. CDR3 coding DNA: TGTGCCAGCAGACGCCTCGCGGTAGGGGAGCAGTACTTC. It codes for CASRRLAVGEQYF.

Regarding this clone: This sample also contains other DNA sequences that code for the same CDR3. The chain is built from TRBV5-4 and TRBJ2-7, with 8 bases fitting TRBD1. The V and J ends lost 0 bases and 2 bases, in that order; junction bases with no gene match: 7. Per germline, CDR1 SGHNT and CDR2 YYREEE (reference sequence). There are 16 residues in the CDR3. In DNA, the CDR3 is TGTGCCAGCAGCTTGGGAGGACAGGGTGGGACCTACGAGCAGTACTTC. Its translation is CASSLGGQGGTYEQYF.

The chain links TRBV19 to TRBJ1-5; TRBD1 agrees at 9 bases. CDR3 length equals 15 residues. Germline CDR1 reads LNHDA; CDR2 reads SQIVND (reference sequence). The V segment lost 8 bases and the J segment 7 bases; nucleotides outside the gene matches: 12. CDR3 sequence: CASSSGTGLDQPQHF. The CDR3 DNA reads as TGTGCCAGTTCATCCGGGACAGGGCTTGACCAGCCCCAGCATTTT.

The V call is TRBV10-3, the J call TRBJ1-4, with D uncertain. V dropped 0 bases and J dropped 3 bases, with 8 bases sitting between them. Germline lookup yields CDR1 ENHRY and CDR2 SYGVKD. The CDR3 covers 15 residues. The DNA for the CDR3 is TGTGCCATCAGTGAGTCCGACATTTCTAATGAAAAACTGTTTTTT. This gives the protein CAISESDISNEKLFF.

The gene calls are TRBV7-8 and TRBJ2-7; 7 positions agree with TRBD1. Germline loops: CDR1 SGHVS, CDR2 FQNEAQ. Germline trimming cut 1 base from V and 1 base from J; bases unmatched to any gene: 4. The CDR3 totals 15 residues. Here the CDR3 reads CASSLDGTASYEQYF. DNA for the CDR3: TGTGCCAGCAGCTTAGACGGGACAGCGTCCTACGAGCAGTACTTC.

The J gene is TRBJ1-6, the V gene TRBV6-5, with 7 bases fitting TRBD1. Trimming took 5 bases from V and 7 from J; bases not matched to a gene: 8. Looked up from germline, CDR1 is MNHEY and CDR2 is SVGAGI. The CDR3 is made up of 15 amino acids. CDR3 amino acids: CASSPQVTGNSPLHF. The CDR3 DNA follows: TGTGCCAGCAGTCCCCAGGTGACAGGGAATTCACCCCTCCACTTT.